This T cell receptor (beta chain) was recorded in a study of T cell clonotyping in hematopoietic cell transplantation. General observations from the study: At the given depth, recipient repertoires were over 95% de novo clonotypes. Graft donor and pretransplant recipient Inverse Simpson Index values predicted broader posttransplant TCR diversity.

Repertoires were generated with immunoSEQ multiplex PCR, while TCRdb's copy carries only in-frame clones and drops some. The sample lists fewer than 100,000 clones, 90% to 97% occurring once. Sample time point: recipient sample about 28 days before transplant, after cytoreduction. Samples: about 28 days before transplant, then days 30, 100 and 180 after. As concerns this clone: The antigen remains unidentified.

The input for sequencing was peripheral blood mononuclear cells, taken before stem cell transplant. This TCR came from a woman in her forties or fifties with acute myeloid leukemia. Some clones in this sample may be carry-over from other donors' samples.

The CDR3 DNA reads TGTGCCAGCAGTGACGCGGGACAGGGCCGAACCGGGGAGCTGTTTTTT. Encoded protein: CASSDAGQGRTGELFF. This chain connects TRBV6-4 to TRBJ2-2; 9 bases line up with TRBD1. V lost 2 bases to trimming and J lost 5 bases; unmatched junction nucleotides: 6. This CDR3 comprises 16 residues. The V gene's germline CDR1 is MRHNA and CDR2 SNTAGT.